A single sample is the source of the 26 T cell receptor beta chains below, sequenced in a study of metastatic and nonmetastatic thyroid tumors. MiXCR was used by TCRdb to re-call the PCR reads. The repertoire has roughly 32,000 clones, approximately 20% of them found once; the top ten carry roughly 10%. Every patient underwent thyroid surgery untreated. The sequenced sample was blood. All receptors come from a female donor with papillary thyroid cancer or a benign thyroid nodule (not recorded which). Some clones in this sample may be carry-over from other donors' samples.

The J gene is TRBJ2-2, the V gene TRBV5-1; D unclear. Trimming removed 4 bases from V and 4 bases from J, with 17 bases in between. The CDR3 runs to 16 residues. Germline CDR1 SGHRS, CDR2 YFSETQ. CDR3 region: CASSGNRVGFTGELFF. The CDR3 DNA reads as TGCGCCAGCAGCGGGAATCGGGTGGGATTCACCGGGGAGCTGTTTTTT.

On this clone: An end of the junction differs from the germline gene, which may be a read error. The chain has TRBV6-4 and TRBJ1-5; D is possibly TRBD1 (5 bases). The germline V gene encodes CDR1 MRHNA and CDR2 SNTAGT. This CDR3 spans 13 amino acids. This CDR3 reads CASSRDVNKPQHF. CDR3 sequence (DNA): TGTGCCAGCAGCCGGGACGTCAATAAGCCCCAGCACTTT.

This clone was recorded at least ten times. The V call is TRBV20-1, the J call TRBJ1-1, with 8 bases that match TRBD1. With 2 bases clipped from V and 3 bases from J, the junction kept 2 bases outside the gene matches. CDR3 size: 13 residues. Germline loops: CDR1 DFQATT, CDR2 SNEGSKA (reference sequence). In DNA, the CDR3 is TGCAGTGCTAGACAGGGGGCTGACACTGAAGCTTTCTTT. Amino acid sequence: CSARQGADTEAFF.

A few counts support this clone. The gene calls are TRBV12-3 or TRBV12-4 and TRBJ1-2; D may be TRBD1 (5 bases). Trimming removed 7 bases at V and 6 bases at J, with 15 bases between. The CDR3 loop spans 13 amino acids. CDR3 in amino acids: CASIFVTENGYTF. The CDR3 region has the DNA TGTGCCAGCATTTTTGTGACAGAAAATGGCTACACCTTC.

On this clone itself: An end of the junction differs from the germline gene, which may be a read error. The chain carries TRBV27 and TRBJ1-4, with 9 bases that match TRBD1. Germline CDR1 reads MNHEY; CDR2 reads SMNVEV (reference sequence). This CDR3 contains 15 residues. The CDR3 sequence: CARSPRTGVYERLFF. CDR3 DNA: TGTGCAAGAAGTCCGAGGACAGGGGTTTATGAAAGACTGTTTTTT.

In its sample, this clone is medium-sized. V gene TRBV7-2 combines with J gene TRBJ2-7, with D possibly matching TRBD2 (6 bases). The germline gives CDR1 SGHTA, CDR2 FQGNSA. Trimming shortened V by 1 base and J by 4 bases, and 11 bases separated the two germline ends. This CDR3 spans 14 amino acids. The CDR3 DNA reads as TGTGCCAGCAGCTTAGTTGTTGCGGGATACGAGCAGTACTTC. It is translated as CASSLVVAGYEQYF.

There are many counts of this clone. Other DNA sequences within the sample encode an identical CDR3. The chain joins TRBV10-1 to TRBJ2-5, with 9 bases identical to TRBD1. V dropped 2 bases and J dropped 4; count of bases not matched to a gene: 8. The CDR3 spans 16 residues. The germline V gene encodes CDR1 WNHNN and CDR2 SYGVQD (reference sequence). The CDR3 region has the DNA TGCGCCAGCAGTGAGAAGGGACAGGGAGTAGGAGAGACCCAGTACTTC. Translated, it gives CASSEKGQGVGETQYF.

This clone was picked up many times. The J gene is TRBJ2-5, the V gene TRBV20-1, with D maybe TRBD1 (6 bases). The CDR3 loop spans 14 amino acids. Trimming shortened V by 0 bases and J by 4 bases, and 12 bases separated the two germline ends. CDR1 and CDR2 from the germline V gene are DFQATT and SNEGSKA (reference sequence). Written as DNA, the CDR3 is TGCAGTGCTAGAGATCTCGCAGGGGCAGAGACCCAGTACTTC. Amino acids: CSARDLAGAETQYF.

There are many counts of this clone. The V and J genes are TRBV30 and TRBJ1-1; possible D gene TRBD1, 6 bases. Trimming shortened V by 1 base and J by 8 bases, and 14 bases separated the two germline ends. This CDR3 is 13 amino acids long. Germline V lookup: CDR1 GTSNPN, CDR2 SVGIG (reference sequence). CDR3 coding DNA: TGTGCCTGGAGTGAACAGGGACCAAAAGAAGCTTTCTTT. It translates to CAWSEQGPKEAFF.

This clone was counted ten times or more. The genes are TRBV28 and TRBJ1-5; tentatively, D is TRBD1 (6 bases). Germline V gives CDR1 MDHEN, CDR2 SYDVKM. V lost 4 bases and J lost 3, with 16 bases in between. The CDR3 covers 16 residues. CDR3 DNA sequence: TGTGCCAGCAGTTCCCAGGGGAATTGGGACAATCAGCCCCAGCATTTT. Amino acid sequence: CASSSQGNWDNQPQHF. Variable domain in full (rest from reference TRBV28 and TRBJ1-5): DVKVTQSSRYLVKRTGEKVFLECVQDMDHENMFWYRQDPGLGLRLIYFSYDVKMKEKGDIPEGYSVSREKKERFSLILESASTNQTSMYLCASSSQGNWDNQPQHFGDGTRLSIL.

This clone came up many times. V is TRBV7-9 and J is TRBJ2-1, with 7 bases that match TRBD2. V gave up 4 bases and J gave up 5 bases; unmatched junction bases: 14. Germline CDR1 reads SEHNR; CDR2 reads FQNEAQ (reference sequence). The CDR3 consists of 17 residues. The CDR3 region has the DNA TGTGCCAGCAGCTCTCGGGGACGGGAGGACCGGGACAATGAGCAGTTCTTC. Translating it yields CASSSRGREDRDNEQFF.

This clone was counted at least ten times. The chain recombines TRBV19 with TRBJ1-5, with unresolved D. This CDR3 spans 17 amino acids. Germline-derived CDR1 and CDR2 are LNHDA and SQIVND (reference sequence). V was pared by 2 bases and J by 2 bases, with 16 bases between. In DNA form, the CDR3 reads TGTGCCAGTAGTATATCCCCCCCCGGGTCGGGCAATCAGCCCCAGCATTTT. As protein: CASSISPPGSGNQPQHF.

V and J are TRBV27 and TRBJ2-1; D call uncertain. V was cut by 0 bases and J by 9 bases, with 9 bases left in between. CDR1 and CDR2 (germline): MNHEY, SMNVEV (reference sequence). The CDR3 totals 13 residues. The CDR3 region is CASSLSRTAEQFF. CDR3 in DNA: TGTGCCAGCAGTTTATCGAGGACGGCTGAGCAGTTCTTC.

A word on this clone: At one end the junction does not follow the germline gene, possibly because of a read error. Distinct nucleotide sequences in the sample also encode this CDR3. The V and J genes are TRBV6-5 and TRBJ2-3; D is perhaps TRBD2 (5 bases). The CDR3 spans 16 residues. The germline V gene has CDR1 MNHEY and CDR2 SVGAGI. The CDR3 sequence is CASSYDGGSSTDTQYF. In DNA form, the CDR3 reads TGTGCCAGCAGTTACGATGGTGGGTCTAGCACAGATACACAGTATTTT.

The genes are TRBV4-3 and TRBJ2-1; 10 nucleotides line up with TRBD1. Looked up from germline, CDR1 is LGHNA and CDR2 is YSLEER. The length of the CDR3 is 15 residues. The V and J ends lost 5 bases and 7 bases, in that order; junction bases with no gene match: 8. CDR3 bases: TGCGCCAGCAGCAGGGGGACAGGGGTTGGGAATGAGCAGTTCTTC. Its protein is CASSRGTGVGNEQFF.

The sample holds many counts of this clone. The V gene is TRBV6-5, the J gene TRBJ1-2; 10 bases fit TRBD1. CDR3 length: 16 residues. The V segment lost 2 bases and the J segment 4 bases; nucleotides outside the gene matches: 7. CDR1 and CDR2 from the germline V gene are MNHEY and SVGAGI. CDR3 bases: TGTGCCAGCAGTTACGCCGCGACAGGGGGCGGCTATGGCTACACCTTC. Encoded protein: CASSYAATGGGYGYTF.

This clone showed up many times. The CDR3 DNA follows: TGTGCCAGCAGCGCCCGATATGGCTACACCTTC. Translation: CASSARYGYTF. The rearrangement joins TRBV9 to TRBJ1-2; no clear D. From germline, CDR1 is SGDLS and CDR2 YYNGEE. V was shortened by 3 bases and J by 5 bases, with 5 bases between the two germline ends. The CDR3 loop spans 11 amino acids.

This clone was seen ten or more times. CDR3 DNA: TGCGCCAGCAGCTTGGACAACACCGGGGAGCTGTTTTTT. Amino acid sequence: CASSLDNTGELFF. This chain links TRBV5-1 with TRBJ2-2; D is unclear. The CDR3 has 13 residues. CDR1 is SGHRS, CDR2 YFSETQ, per germline. Deletions cut 0 bases from V and 2 bases from J, with 2 bases between.

This chain joins TRBV5-1 and TRBJ2-3, with D unclear. Trimming stripped 1 base from V and 4 bases from J, with 7 bases between. Germline CDR1 SGHRS, CDR2 YFSETQ. This CDR3 has 13 amino acids. CDR3 in amino acids: CASSLMAADTQYF. DNA of the CDR3: TGCGCCAGCAGCTTGATGGCCGCAGATACGCAGTATTTT.

This clone was seen ten or more times. The chain couples TRBV5-1 to TRBJ1-1, with TRBD1 matching over 12 bases. This CDR3 is 14 amino acids long. V dropped 5 bases and J dropped 4; count of bases not matched to a gene: 3. CDR1 is SGHRS, CDR2 YFSETQ, per germline. The CDR3 spells CASRGTGGGTEAFF. The DNA for the CDR3 is TGCGCCAGCAGGGGGACAGGGGGCGGCACTGAAGCTTTCTTT.

This clone appeared many times. CDR3 coding DNA: TGTGCCAGCAGCCCCCAGGAGGCAGGCCGCGCGTCCTACGAGCAGTACTTC. It is translated as CASSPQEAGRASYEQYF. V gene TRBV11-2 combines with J gene TRBJ2-7, with TRBD2 as a possible D gene (5 bases). The CDR3 consists of 17 residues. The germline V gene has CDR1 SGHAT and CDR2 FQNNGV. V lost 5 bases and J 1 base, leaving 21 bases between the germline ends.

The chain employs TRBV6-5 and TRBJ2-1, with 10 bases identical to TRBD2. V dropped 5 bases and J dropped 8; count of bases not matched to a gene: 15. CDR3 length: 17 amino acids. Looked up from germline, CDR1 is MNHEY and CDR2 is SVGAGI. The CDR3 region is CASSPGTSVGARHEQFF. CDR3 nucleotides: TGTGCCAGCAGTCCAGGGACTAGCGTGGGGGCCAGGCATGAGCAGTTCTTC.

This clone was counted ten times or more. The chain is built from TRBV6-1 and TRBJ2-1; D ambiguous. The ends were cut back, 1 base at V and 3 bases at J, with 10 bases in the middle. CDR3 size: 15 residues. Germline CDR1 and CDR2: MNHNS and SASEGT. This CDR3 reads CASSEDGEDYNEQFF. CDR3 DNA: TGTGCCAGCAGTGAAGATGGTGAGGACTACAATGAGCAGTTCTTC.

This clone appeared many times. The same CDR3 arises from other DNA sequences in this sample as well. The V and J genes are TRBV29-1 and TRBJ2-5; TRBD1 matches 7 bases. The junction had 8 bases not matched to a gene; V was cut back by 8 bases and J by 5 bases. The CDR3 contains 12 residues. Germline values: CDR1 SQVTM, CDR2 ANQGSEA. Here the CDR3 reads CSTDRSPETQYF. CDR3 nucleotides: TGCAGCACGGACAGGAGTCCCGAGACCCAGTACTTC.

The rearrangement links TRBV11-2 to TRBJ1-1, with TRBD1 as a possible D gene (5 bases). Deletions cut 3 bases from V and 1 base from J, with 9 bases between. Looked up from germline, CDR1 is SGHAT and CDR2 is FQNNGV. The CDR3 sequence is 14 residues long. The CDR3 spells CASSFLDKNTEAFF. In nucleotides, the CDR3 is TGTGCCAGCAGCTTCCTGGACAAGAACACTGAAGCTTTCTTT.

This clone was observed at least ten times. This sequence joins TRBV5-1 and TRBJ2-5; 12 nucleotides match TRBD2. This CDR3 is built from 16 residues. Germline V gene lookup returns CDR1 SGHRS and CDR2 YFSETQ. J lost 2 bases, V lost 1 base, and 3 bases had no gene match. CDR3 sequence: CASSLLLAGGQETQYF. The CDR3 region has the DNA TGCGCCAGCAGCTTGCTACTAGCGGGAGGTCAAGAGACCCAGTACTTC.